The clone carrying this TCR beta chain occurred once. This specimen belongs to a study of blood T cell repertoires in COVID-19. Whole-study context: Samples taken during acute and convalescent COVID-19 were collected in the United States, Italy and Spain. T cells, B-cell-depleted T cells, or PBMCs supplied cDNA or gDNA.

Original data processing: Researchers report that nucleated cell counts were estimated from reference gene primer amplification. TCRdb's copy holds only in-frame clones and misses some; the assay was immunoSEQ multiplex PCR. The DNA was the basis for D and trimming; V, J and clone size are from that table. The sample contains about 200,000 clones, 86% of which appear only once. This CDR3 region has 16 residues. Looked up from germline, CDR1 is MNHEY and CDR2 is SVGAGI. V lost 2 bases and J lost 10; bases outside the gene matches: 14. The TCR sequence derives from a woman in her 70s with acute or convalescent COVID-19. This chain uses TRBV6-5 with TRBJ1-5; TRBD1 matches at 7 bases. The sequenced material came from peripheral blood. The CDR3 sequence: CASSYRFTGVSSPQHF. The CDR3, as DNA: TGTGCCAGCAGTTACCGATTTACAGGGGTATCAAGTCCCCAGCATTTT.